This T cell receptor (beta chain) comes out of a study of identical twins. After template switching added a universal primer site, the resulting cDNA carried unique molecular identifiers. TCRdb re-called the 5' RACE reads with MiXCR, one entry per CDR3 protein. Counted here are about 660,000 distinct CDR3 sequences, 8.5% to 9.5% occurring once; the ten biggest clones make up more than 0.75%. The junction had 5 bases not matched to a gene; V was cut back by 11 bases and J by 0 bases. The CDR3 has 13 amino acids. Germline CDR1 MDHEN, CDR2 SYDVKM. This clonotype occurred a few times. Separately, the same data were catalogued under a study of yellow fever vaccine responses in identical twins.

J is TRBJ2-7 and V is TRBV28; 9 positions match TRBD1. Sequences were obtained from PBMCs. This clonotype originated in a woman aged 18 to 35 in good health. The CDR3 nucleotides read TGTGCCGGGGGGACAGGGCCCTCCTACGAGCAGTACTTC. As protein: CAGGTGPSYEQYF.